A selection of T cell receptor beta chains follows, all from one sample in a study of blood T cell repertoires in COVID-19. Produced via immunoSEQ multiplex PCR; TCRdb's table is partial and in-frame only. This table has 150,000 or so clones, 91% appearing once. The sample consisted of peripheral blood. The origin of the receptors is a man aged 45 to 65 with acute or convalescent COVID-19. Both conserved end residues are part of each CDR3. Each record gives: J gene, V gene, D gene, clone size, CDR3 DNA, CDR3 protein. The D gene is left open where the match is weak. Clone size, where shown, is once, few, many, or a class for clones that have expanded.

>TRBJ1-1|TRBV12-3/TRBV12-4|-|-
TGTGCCAGCAGTTTGCAGGATTTCACTGAAGCTTTCTTT
CASSLQDFTEAFF
>TRBJ2-2|TRBV7-6|-|few
TGTGCCAGCAGCTTAGCTGAGGCGGCGAACACCGGGGAGCTGTTTTTT
CASSLAEAANTGELFF
>TRBJ1-1|TRBV19|TRBD1|-
TGTGCCAGTAGTGCTCGGGACAGAGACACTGAAGCTTTCTTT
CASSARDRDTEAFF
>TRBJ1-6|TRBV14|-|once
TGTGCCAGCAGCCAAGATTTCGGTAATTCACCCCTCCACTTT
CASSQDFGNSPLHF
>TRBJ1-1|TRBV12-3/TRBV12-4|-|few
TGTGCCAGCAGTGAGGGTCTCTCCACTGAAGCTTTCTTT
CASSEGLSTEAFF
>TRBJ2-1|TRBV28|TRBD2|-
TGTGCCAGCAGTTTATCCGGGGGGGGAAGGGGCACCAATGAGCAGTTCTTC
CASSLSGGGRGTNEQFF
>TRBJ2-7|TRBV5-1|TRBD1|-
TGCGCCAGCAGCTTGGATGGGACAGGGCATGGGGCCTACGAGCAGTACTTC
CASSLDGTGHGAYEQYF
>TRBJ2-1|TRBV10-1|-|-
TGCGCCCGACAATCGTGGAGGTTGCAGTCGTTCTTC
CARQSWRLQSFF
>TRBJ2-2|TRBV5-4|-|once
TGTGCCAGCAGTTCCGCGGGAACCGGGGAGCTGTTTTTT
CASSSAGTGELFF
>TRBJ1-2|TRBV29-1|-|-
TGCAGCGTGGCCGCGGGGGCGGTCGATGGCTACACCTTC
CSVAAGAVDGYTF
>TRBJ2-1|TRBV19|TRBD1|once
TGTGCCAGTAGTAAGGACAGGGTAGGCAATGAGCAGTTCTTC
CASSKDRVGNEQFF
>TRBJ2-3|TRBV18|TRBD1|once
TGTGCCAGCTCACCAACCGGGACAGGGGGTTCAGATACGCAGTATTTT
CASSPTGTGGSDTQYF
>TRBJ1-5|TRBV12-3/TRBV12-4|-|-
TGTGCCAGCAGTTTTCTTGATCAGCCCCAGCATTTT
CASSFLDQPQHF